Each of the 22 T cell receptor beta chains below was sequenced from the same sample in a study of CD8 T cells in Susac syndrome. Random hexamers were used to reverse transcribe 0.5 to 1 ug of RNA. Each CDR3 protein is one row after TCRdb ran MiXCR on the immunoSEQ multiplex PCR reads. In the table there are over 150,000 distinct CDR3 sequences, 93% of which are singletons. Sequencing was carried out using CD4+ T cells from PBMCs. These receptors originate from a human donor with multiple sclerosis.

This sequence joins TRBV7-2 and TRBJ1-4; the match to TRBD1 covers 8 bases. The CDR3 totals 13 residues. Germline CDR1 reads SGHTA; CDR2 reads FQGNSA. V trimming: 3 bases; J trimming: 7 bases; junction bases outside the gene matches: 1. This CDR3 is CASSFGQGEKLFF. The CDR3 DNA is TGTGCCAGCAGCTTCGGACAGGGTGAAAAACTGTTTTTT.

CDR3 bases: TGTGCCAGCAGTAAGTGGGGTGAACACACTGAAGCTTTCTTT. Translated, it gives CASSKWGEHTEAFF. The chain couples TRBV6-1 to TRBJ1-1; D is ambiguous. The germline CDR1 and CDR2 sequences are MNHNS and SASEGT. Trimming removed 5 bases at V and 3 bases at J, with 13 bases between. The CDR3 sequence is 14 residues long.

This chain uses TRBV6-5 with TRBJ2-2; TRBD2 matches at 8 bases. This CDR3 region has 14 residues. V was clipped by 6 bases and J by 7 bases; unmatched bases: 7. Looked up from germline, CDR1 is MNHEY and CDR2 is SVGAGI. As DNA, the CDR3 is TGTGCCAGCAGGCTCCTAGCGGGTCTCGGGGAGCTGTTTTTT. Amino acid sequence: CASRLLAGLGELFF.

V usage is TRBV24-1 and J usage is TRBJ1-5, with D tentatively TRBD1 (6 bases). The V gene lost 4 bases and the J gene lost 4 bases, with 10 bases spanning the gap. This CDR3 region has 14 residues. The germline V gene has CDR1 KGHDR and CDR2 SFDVKD. The CDR3 coding sequence is TGTGCCACCAGTGACGGACAGAGAAATCAGCCCCAGCATTTT. This sequence encodes CATSDGQRNQPQHF.

This chain joins TRBV5-1 and TRBJ2-5, with 9 bases fitting TRBD2. Trimming took 4 bases from V and 4 from J; bases not matched to a gene: 5. Germline loops: CDR1 SGHRS, CDR2 YFSETQ. The CDR3 totals 14 residues. The CDR3: CASSPGLARETQYF. CDR3 coding DNA: TGCGCCAGCAGCCCCGGACTAGCGCGAGAGACCCAGTACTTC.

The rearrangement uses TRBV29-1 and TRBJ2-1, with TRBD2 identical over 7 bases. The CDR3 has 14 residues. The J segment lost 4 bases and the V segment lost 5 bases, leaving 8 bases of the junction unmatched. Germline V gene sequence: CDR1 SQVTM, CDR2 ANQGSEA. CDR3 in amino acids: CSVLPGLQYNEQFF. The CDR3 DNA reads as TGCAGCGTTCTTCCGGGACTACAATACAATGAGCAGTTCTTC.

This chain links TRBV29-1 with TRBJ2-5, with a tentative D call TRBD2 (6 bases). The CDR3 contains 14 residues. Germline CDR1 SQVTM, CDR2 ANQGSEA. Trimming shortened V by 7 bases and J by 1 base, and 16 bases separated the two germline ends. The chain's CDR3 is CSALPGEAQETQYF. The DNA for the CDR3 is TGCAGCGCCCTCCCCGGGGAGGCCCAAGAGACCCAGTACTTC.

This clonotype was seen only a few times. The rearrangement links TRBV15 to TRBJ2-1; D is ambiguous. V lost 0 bases and J 4 bases, leaving 10 bases between the germline ends. The CDR3 runs 15 residues. Germline lookup yields CDR1 LNHNV and CDR2 YYDKDF (reference sequence). In nucleotides, the CDR3 is TGTGCCACCAGCAGAGACGTCGTTCAATACAATGAGCAGTTCTTC. It yields the protein CATSRDVVQYNEQFF. The full variable domain, completed using reference TRBV15 and TRBJ2-1, is DAMVIQNPRYQVTQFGKPVTLSCSQTLNHNVMYWYQQKSSQAPKLLFHYYDKDFNNEADTPDNFQSRRPNTSFCFLDIRSPGLGDTAMYLCATSRDVVQYNEQFFGPGTRLTVL.

The CDR3 here is CASTGDRGLMNTEAFF. The CDR3 nucleotides are TGCGCCAGCACCGGGGACAGGGGATTAATGAACACTGAAGCTTTCTTT. The rearrangement uses TRBV5-1 and TRBJ1-1; 10 positions agree with TRBD1. The length of the CDR3 is 16 residues. Germline trimming cut 6 bases from V and 0 bases from J; bases unmatched to any gene: 8. Looked up from germline, CDR1 is SGHRS and CDR2 is YFSETQ.

The chain links TRBV7-2 to TRBJ2-5; the D call may be TRBD1 or TRBD2 (5 bases each). The CDR3 contains 14 residues. Trimming cost V 5 bases and J 5 bases, with 15 bases left between them. Germline V gene sequence: CDR1 SGHTA, CDR2 FQGNSA. CDR3 DNA sequence: TGTGCCAGCAGCCGGGACCTCGGTTGGGAGACCCAGTACTTC. This translates into CASSRDLGWETQYF.

This clonotype came up once. The genes are TRBV24-1 and TRBJ2-3; D is unresolved. From germline, CDR1 is KGHDR and CDR2 SFDVKD. The CDR3 length is 12 residues. The germline V and J ends were trimmed by 1 base and 4 bases, with 2 bases remaining between them. The CDR3 DNA is TGTGCCACCAGTGATTTCCCAGATACGCAGTATTTT. Amino acid sequence: CATSDFPDTQYF.

The rearrangement joins TRBV6-1 to TRBJ2-2; perhaps TRBD1 as D (6 bases). Germline V gives CDR1 MNHNS, CDR2 SASEGT. Trimming left V 6 bases short and J 5 bases short, with 19 bases between. This CDR3 is built from 16 residues. CDR3 loop: CASRSLSGTKTGELFF. CDR3 DNA sequence: TGTGCCAGCAGGTCATTATCGGGGACAAAAACCGGGGAGCTGTTTTTT.

This clonotype has just one count. The rearrangement uses TRBV10-3 and TRBJ2-7; D gene uncertain. The V end lost 6 bases, the J end lost 2 bases, and 5 bases lay between the germline ends. Germline V gene lookup returns CDR1 ENHRY and CDR2 SYGVKD. The CDR3 runs 11 residues. DNA of the CDR3: TGTGCCATCAGCCACACCTACGAGCAGTACTTC. Protein: CAISHTYEQYF.

V is TRBV5-6 and J is TRBJ1-5, with unresolved D. The CDR3 sequence is 14 residues long. CDR1 is SGHDT, CDR2 YYEEEE, per germline. Trimming removed 2 bases at V and 5 bases at J, with 11 bases between. The CDR3 region is CASSFGQRYQPQHF. The CDR3, as DNA: TGTGCCAGCAGCTTTGGTCAGCGATATCAGCCCCAGCATTTT.

The rearrangement links TRBV6-2 or TRBV6-3 to TRBJ1-2; D not certain. Germline assignment: CDR1 MNHEY and CDR2 SVGEGT. This CDR3 has 12 amino acids. V shed 1 base and J shed 6 bases, with 6 bases lying between them. CDR3 sequence reads: CASSYYGDGYTF. DNA for the CDR3: TGTGCCAGCAGTTACTACGGGGATGGCTACACCTTC.

The rearrangement uses TRBV19 and TRBJ1-2; 9 positions agree with TRBD1. The length of the CDR3 is 15 residues. Trimming removed 4 bases from V and 6 bases from J; junction bases left unmatched: 9. CDR1 and CDR2 (germline): LNHDA, SQIVND (reference sequence). CDR3 amino acids: CASSTYRGHLDGYTF. DNA for the CDR3: TGTGCCAGTAGTACTTACAGGGGGCATTTGGATGGCTACACCTTC.

The V gene is TRBV10-2, the J gene TRBJ2-5; the D is unclear. The germline CDR1 and CDR2 sequences are WSHSY and SAAADI. Trimming pared 8 bases from V and 1 base from J, leaving 8 bases between. CDR3 size: 12 residues. CDR3 region: CASEGGQETQYF. The CDR3 coding sequence is TGCGCCAGCGAAGGCGGCCAAGAGACCCAGTACTTC.

This chain joins TRBV30 and TRBJ2-7; tentative D call: TRBD1 (5 bases). The germline gives CDR1 GTSNPN, CDR2 SVGIG (reference sequence). V shed 0 bases and J shed 0 bases, with 9 bases lying between them. The length of the CDR3 is 14 residues. The CDR3 loop reads CAWSVGASSYEQYF. DNA of the CDR3: TGTGCCTGGAGTGTTGGGGCTAGCTCCTACGAGCAGTACTTC.

The V gene is TRBV2, the J gene TRBJ1-1, with D hard to call. Trimming left V 5 bases short and J 3 bases short, with 10 bases between. The CDR3 spans 13 residues. In germline, CDR1 is SNHLY, CDR2 FYNNEI. CDR3 nucleotides: TGTGCCAGCAGTTTCGATCCGGACACTGAAGCTTTCTTT. Its protein product is CASSFDPDTEAFF. Based on the CDR3 plus reference TRBV2 and TRBJ1-1, the full variable domain is EPEVTQTPSHQVTQMGQEVILRCVPISNHLYFYWYRQILGQKVEFLVSFYNNEISEKSEIFDDQFSVERPDGSNFTLKIRSTKLEDSAMYFCASSFDPDTEAFFGQGTRLTVV.

CDR3 bases: TGTGCCAGCAGCCAAGAAGGGACAGGGGACTACACCTTC. Translated, it gives CASSQEGTGDYTF. V and J are TRBV3-1 and TRBJ1-2; 10 nucleotides match TRBD1. The CDR3 runs to 13 residues. Trimming at V came to 0 bases and at J to 10 bases, leaving 2 bases not matched to a gene. Germline CDR1 and CDR2: LGHDT and YNNKEL (reference sequence).

CDR3: CSAPRTSGRSGELFF. The CDR3 coding sequence is TGCAGTGCCCCCAGGACTAGCGGGAGGTCCGGGGAGCTGTTTTTT. The chain joins TRBV20-1 to TRBJ2-2, with 14 bases lining up with TRBD2. Germline CDR1 is DFQATT and CDR2 is SNEGSKA (reference sequence). V was pared by 6 bases and J by 6 bases, with 6 bases of the junction left unmatched. The length of the CDR3 is 15 residues.

V and J are TRBV13 and TRBJ2-7; the D is unclear. V lost 0 bases, J lost 0 bases, and 9 bases lay in between. This CDR3 has 15 residues. Germline V CDR1 and CDR2: PRHDT, FYEKMQ (reference sequence). CDR3 sequence reads: CASSLGEWSSYEQYF. Here the CDR3 DNA reads TGTGCCAGCAGCTTAGGCGAGTGGAGCTCCTACGAGCAGTACTTC.